This record covers a single T cell receptor (beta chain). Time point in this sample: peripheral blood 6 weeks after treatment start. Sample contribution per patient ranged from 1 to 8, covering pretreatment and on-treatment. Some clones are missing from TCRdb's copy, which holds only in-frame ones; the method was immunoSEQ multiplex PCR. This sample yields about 38,000 clones, of which less than 90% are seen a single time; roughly a quarter belongs to the top ten. The sample is drawn from a study of PD-L1 blockade in urothelial cancer. Study details: Across blood samples, T cells had a median count of 141,255.

Sequenced material: PBMCs, taken around atezolizumab (anti-PD-L1) treatment. The clonotype originates from a man aged 55 to 70 with urothelial cancer.

CDR3 nucleotide sequence: TGTGCCAGCAGCAATAGCGGGGGGCGGAGAGAGACCCAGTACTTC. Translating gives CASSNSGGRRETQYF. The chain combines TRBV7-3 with TRBJ2-5; 10 bases fit TRBD2. CDR3 length: 15 amino acids. Germline V lookup: CDR1 SGHTA, CDR2 FQGTGA. V shed 5 bases, J shed 4 bases, and the junction held 7 bases outside the gene matches. Filled out from reference TRBV7-3 and TRBJ2-5, the complete variable domain reads GAGVSQTPSNKVTEKGKYVELRCDPISGHTALYWYRQSLGQGPEFLIYFQGTGAADDSGLPNDRFFAVRPEGSVSTLKIQRTERGDSAVYLCASSNSGGRRETQYFGPGTRLLVL.